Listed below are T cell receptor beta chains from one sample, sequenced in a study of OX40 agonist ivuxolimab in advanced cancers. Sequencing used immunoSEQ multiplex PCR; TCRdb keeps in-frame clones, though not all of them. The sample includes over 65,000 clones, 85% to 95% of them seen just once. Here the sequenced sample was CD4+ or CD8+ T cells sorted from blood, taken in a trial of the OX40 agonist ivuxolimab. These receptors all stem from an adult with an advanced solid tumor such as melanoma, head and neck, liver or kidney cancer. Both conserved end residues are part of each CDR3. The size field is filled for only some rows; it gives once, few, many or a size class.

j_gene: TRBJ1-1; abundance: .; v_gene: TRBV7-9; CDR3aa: CASSFQGGNTEAFF
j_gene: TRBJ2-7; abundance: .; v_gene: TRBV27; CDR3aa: CASSFGQTRYEQYF
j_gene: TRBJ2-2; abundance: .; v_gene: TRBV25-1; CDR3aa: CATARLAGPGELFF
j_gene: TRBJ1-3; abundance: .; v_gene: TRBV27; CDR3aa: CASSPGTWTGNTIYF
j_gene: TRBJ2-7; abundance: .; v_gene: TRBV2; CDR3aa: CASRGLGFYEQYF
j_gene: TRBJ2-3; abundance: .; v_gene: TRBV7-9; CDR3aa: CASSWSEPTQYF
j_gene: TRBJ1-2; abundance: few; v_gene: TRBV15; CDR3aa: CATSSPPPVNYGYTF
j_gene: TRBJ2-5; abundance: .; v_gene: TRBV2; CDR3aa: CASSDPAIQETQYF
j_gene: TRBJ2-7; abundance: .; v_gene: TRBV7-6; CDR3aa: CASSPGGGFYEQYF
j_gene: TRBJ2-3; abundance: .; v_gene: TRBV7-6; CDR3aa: CASSLGSPDTQYF
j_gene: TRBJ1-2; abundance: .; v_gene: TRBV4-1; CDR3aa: CASSHPGQGPNYGYTF
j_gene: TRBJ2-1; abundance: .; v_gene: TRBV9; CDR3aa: CASSVGSGAYNEQFF
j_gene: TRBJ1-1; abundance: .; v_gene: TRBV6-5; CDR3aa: CASRAGQLNTEAFF
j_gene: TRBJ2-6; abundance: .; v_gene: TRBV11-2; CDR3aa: CASSSGQGPSGANVLTF
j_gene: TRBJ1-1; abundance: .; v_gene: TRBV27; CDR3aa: CASSLSGTSNTEAFF
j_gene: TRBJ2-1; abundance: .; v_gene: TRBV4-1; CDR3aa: CASSQGSHEQFF
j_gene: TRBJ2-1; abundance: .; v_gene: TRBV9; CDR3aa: CASAAGGSASEQFF
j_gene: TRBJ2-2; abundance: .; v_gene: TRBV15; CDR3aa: CATFGDTGELFF
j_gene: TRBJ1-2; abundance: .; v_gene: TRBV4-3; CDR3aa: CASSQDRSGNGYTF
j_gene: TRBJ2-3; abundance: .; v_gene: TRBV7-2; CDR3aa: CASSGSGGVSDTQYF
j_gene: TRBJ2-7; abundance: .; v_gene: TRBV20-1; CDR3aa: CSARDTYEQYF
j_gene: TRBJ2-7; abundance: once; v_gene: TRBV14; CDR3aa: CASSSYEMGDPPYEQYF
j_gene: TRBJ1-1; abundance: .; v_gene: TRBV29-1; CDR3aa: CSVEGVRGQRNTEAFF
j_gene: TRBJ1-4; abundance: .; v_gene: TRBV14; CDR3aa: CASSQELGAKLFF
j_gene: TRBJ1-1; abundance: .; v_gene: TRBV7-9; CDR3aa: CASRPWGADTEAFF
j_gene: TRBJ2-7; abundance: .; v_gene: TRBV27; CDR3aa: CASSLGGSYEQYF
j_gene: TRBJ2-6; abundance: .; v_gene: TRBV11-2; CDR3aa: CASRPREGPPGANVLTF
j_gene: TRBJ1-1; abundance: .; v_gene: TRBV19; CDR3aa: CASSIRRSDPADTEAFF
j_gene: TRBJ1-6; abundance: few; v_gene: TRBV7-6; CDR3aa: CASSLETEAGYSPLHF
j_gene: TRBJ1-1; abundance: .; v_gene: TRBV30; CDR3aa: CAWSVQVNTEAFF
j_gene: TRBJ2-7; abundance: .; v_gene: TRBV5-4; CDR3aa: CASSQTGARPYEQYF
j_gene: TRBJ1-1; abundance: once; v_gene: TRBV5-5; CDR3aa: CASSSEPDSRDTEAFF
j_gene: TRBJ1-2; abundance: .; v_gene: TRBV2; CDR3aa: CASSATRRGLAGDGYTF
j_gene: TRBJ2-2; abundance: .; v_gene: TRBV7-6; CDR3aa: CASSGAGYTGELFF
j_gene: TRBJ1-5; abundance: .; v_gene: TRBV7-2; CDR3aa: CASSPNSGTEFNQPQHF
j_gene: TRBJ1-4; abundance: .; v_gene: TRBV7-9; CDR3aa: CASSLPAHPNEKLFF
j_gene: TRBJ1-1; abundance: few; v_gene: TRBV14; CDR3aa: CASKWYTEAFF
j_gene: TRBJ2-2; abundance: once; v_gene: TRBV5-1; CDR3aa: CASGEGGGGTYGELFF
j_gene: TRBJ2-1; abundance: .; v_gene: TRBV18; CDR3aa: CASSRGASYNEQFF
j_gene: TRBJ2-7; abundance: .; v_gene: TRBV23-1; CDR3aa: CASSQATNYEQYF
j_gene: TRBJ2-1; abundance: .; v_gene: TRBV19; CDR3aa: CASSMSRSNEQFF
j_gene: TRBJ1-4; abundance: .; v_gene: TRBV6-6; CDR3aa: CASSYLSGGANEKLFF
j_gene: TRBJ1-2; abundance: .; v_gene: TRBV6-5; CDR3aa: CATWTGGHGYTF
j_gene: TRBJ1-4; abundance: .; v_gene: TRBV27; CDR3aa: CASSPGPSGEKLFF